This record covers a single T cell receptor (beta chain). Its recognized antigen is unknown. No base quality values were provided; no much bigger clone lies one nucleotide off. Library prep was done by the immunoSEQ multiplex PCR assay. A mixture of 60 forward primers for TCR Vbeta segments and 13 reverse primers for TCR Jbeta segments was used in the multiplex PCR. A multiplex PCR assay on genomic DNA amplified the CDR3 region of rearranged TCR beta genes. The Illumina HiSeq System was used to sequence the amplified TCR beta libraries as 87-base-pair reads. The authors processed their data as follows. A later analysis counted about 80 million unique TCR beta chains across the 640 or so repertoires, and 10 million to 11 million of these chains were shared by at least two donors. Raw reads were error-corrected and collapsed into unique sequences with a nearest-neighbor algorithm that merged closely related sequences to remove PCR and sequencing errors. CDR3 sequences were aligned to IMGT reference sequences to assign V, D and J gene segments. For a sequence to be retained, a match of at least six nucleotides to both a V gene segment and a J gene segment was required. Rearrangements were called productive when the CDR3 lacked stop codons and stayed in frame with V and J; all others were non-productive. CDR3 was defined according to IMGT convention as the region running from the second conserved V-encoded cysteine to the conserved J-encoded phenylalanine. Sequences without an unambiguous match to a single V gene segment were excluded from the earlier analysis of about 600 of the donors. An earlier analysis of about 600 of the donors called V segments functional above 56.7% productive rearrangements and segregating when the between-donor standard deviation exceeded 5%. A statistical classification framework was built to diagnose cytomegalovirus status from the catalog of TCR beta chain sequences. A later analysis assigned V and J genes by comparing TCR nucleotide sequences with IMGT/GENE-DB human TR gene sequences. Using the TCRdist pipeline, a later analysis assigned CDR3 sequences along with most-parsimonious VDJ recombination scenarios. In a later analysis, each TCR beta chain was defined by its CDR3 amino acid sequence together with its V-gene family, and reads without a unique V-gene family were excluded. To address suspected cross-contamination and a sequencing artifact, a later analysis removed under 600 highly shared, low-generation-probability nucleotide sequences. In a later analysis, a clonal expansion index for each public chain was calculated from normalized within-repertoire ranks of inferred template counts. In a later analysis, generation probabilities were computed with a VDJ recombination model fitted to out-of-frame rearrangements, and the resulting probabilities were checked against IGoR. In a later analysis, TCR-TCR, TCR-HLA and TCR-CMV co-occurrence was scored with hypergeometric tests, and a repertoire-size bias correction was applied to TCR pairs. False discovery rates were estimated in a later analysis by permuting HLA or CMV assignments 20 times. A later analysis grouped co-occurring TCRs with DBSCAN, adding TCRdist sequence similarity when clustering within HLA-allele-positive subsets. Co-occurrence clustering excluded repertoires with fewer than 30,000 or more than 120,000 public chains, plus five with anomalous nucleotide sharing. TCRdb stores this immuneACCESS table with in-frame sequences only. Part of the clones is absent; in the studies checked, under half of the shortfall reflects unresolved V genes, and no reason is known for the rest. V, J and clone size derive from that table, while D and trimming were established from the DNA sequence. This sample holds 160,000 or so clones; roughly three quarters were observed only once. The ten largest clonotypes hold roughly 4.5% of the sample.

The data were obtained in a study of cytomegalovirus exposure and HLA in healthy donors (dated by TCRdb to 2015 to 2018). In the study overall: An earlier analysis of around 600 of the donors reported more than 250 Gb of sequence data and about 100 million unique TCR beta sequences from 190 million or so T cells. An earlier analysis of more than 450 of the donors used high-throughput TCR beta sequencing to judge whether each TCR beta V gene segment behaved as functional or pseudogenic. The study aimed to test whether cataloging public T cell receptors could reveal signatures of past pathogen exposure. Among the roughly 400 genotyped donors, approximately 76% belonged to the genetic ancestry cluster associated with self-reported Caucasian donors. Along with the approximately 650-subject first cohort, a separate validation cohort of over 90 different subjects was used. In a later genetic analysis, genome-wide SNP genotypes for about three fifths of the roughly 670 donors were used, and that subset was treated as a discovery cohort. Rather than drawing on any new phenotypic data, the later analysis identified candidate immune exposures from TCR beta sequences and the way those sequences occurred across donors. A later analysis re-analyzed previously published TCR beta repertoires from approximately 670 donors and added high-resolution HLA genotyping to study TCR occurrence patterns. HLA typing covered class I and class II loci at four-digit resolution. Every repertoire in the discovery cohort had been generated on one and the same sequencing platform. Among around 400 genotyped donors of the cohort, an average of approximately 240,000 unique TCR beta nucleotide sequences were sequenced per donor, around 20% of them non-productive. The number of donors typed differed by locus, with about 629-630 for A, B, C, DRB1 and DQB1, over 500 for DQA1, about 610 for DPA1, and some 470 for DPB1. To predict cytomegalovirus infection status, the study brought together high-throughput TCR immunosequencing, statistical association of individual TCRs with disease status, and machine learning. About five DR-DQ haplotypes were treated as single units for association and clustering because of strong linkage in the cohort. Donor age, sex, ethnicity and CMV serostatus were compiled alongside the repertoire data. An early release that covered 500 to 800 HLA-typed donors contained approximately 290 gigabases of sequencing data and around 85 million unique TCR sequences. The T cell repertoires of under 700 subjects were profiled by immunosequencing and related to cytomegalovirus serostatus. Paper-wide results and their limitations: When HLA alleles, especially DR and DQ, strongly co-occurred, TCR associations were difficult to assign to individual alleles. V-gene and J-gene trimming of TCR beta chains was associated with a missense DCLRE1C variant in a later genetic analysis, and the association was replicated in an independent cohort. A few of the identified cytomegalovirus-associated TCR beta chains were confirmed in vitro to be specific for cytomegalovirus antigens. The authors suggested that the approach could potentially be generalized to other disease states and immunological phenotypes. Because HLA typing was unavailable for some donors at each locus, only the typed subset was used in association tests. Some IMGT-functional V segments, including TRBV6-2 and TRBV6-3, could not be told apart with the 87-base-pair reads, so those segments were excluded. A further reported finding was that TCR beta sequences accurately predicted the HLA-A and HLA-B alleles for most subjects in the first cohort. Presence/absence analyses assumed roughly uniform sequencing depth across donors, an assumption that may not hold. A later analysis found that HLA-associated TCR beta chains were more clonally expanded and had lower generation probabilities than equally common non-associated chains. Several of the top co-occurrence clusters appeared to be linked to parvovirus B19, influenza, CMV and Epstein-Barr virus, according to a later analysis. Linkage disequilibrium might explain the correlated functional status among segregating V segments, but an unknown experimental factor could not be excluded. Specific HLA alleles were associated with around 18,000 TCR beta sequences at a false discovery rate of 0.05 in a later analysis. A cluster of highly shared sequence variants was judged likely to be a technical artifact of the sequencing pipeline. The study listed 150 to 200 TCR beta chains as associated with cytomegalovirus. The only immune exposure information available for the cohort was CMV serostatus. The earlier analysis of almost 600 of the donors excluded roughly 16 rarely observed V segments, including chromosome 9 orphons, because counts were too low. In both the original and validation cohorts, the classifier was reported to diagnose cytomegalovirus status with high specificity and sensitivity. In this cohort, only TCR beta chains were sequenced, and detectable features were limited by the absence of alpha or paired-chain data. Most TCR sequences were seen in very few donors, while some public TCRs were found in many individuals. In a later genetic analysis, fewer N-insertions in productive TCRs were reported among donors in an Asian-associated ancestry cluster than the roughly 710-donor mean. According to a later analysis, most CMV-associated TCR beta chains appeared to be HLA-restricted, and the HLA associations seemed to be driven largely by CMV exposure. Broadly in line with IMGT annotations, most TCR beta V segments showed up in productive rearrangements about 87% or about 30% of the time in an earlier analysis of roughly 590 of the donors. In a later analysis, the rate of TCR association differed among HLA loci, with DRB1 alleles having the most associated TCRs and HLA-C alleles having the fewest.

The cohort was made up of under 800 healthy bone marrow donors. All cohort members were sampled while nominally healthy, although unrecorded immune exposures were likely present. The donor tested CMV seropositive, placing the donor among the 290 or so seropositive members of the cohort. Every donor gave a peripheral blood sample, and the peripheral blood mononuclear cells from that sample were used for TCR beta sequencing. Genomic DNA extraction from the blood cell samples was performed with the Qiagen DNeasy Blood Extraction Kit. Trimming leaves V shorter by 2 bases and J shorter by 8 bases, with the junction holding 7 bases beyond the gene matches. The CDR3 runs 14 residues from the cysteine to the phenylalanine. Only the CDR3 part of the read is kept: 42 bases, read in frame from the first base. For CDR1 and CDR2, the germline V gene lists SGHTA and FQGNSA.

This receptor chain uses TRBV7-2 and TRBJ1-2; 8 junctional bases match TRBD1. This TCR came from a man younger than 35 in good health and CMV-seropositive. The sample was PBMCs. In nucleotides, the sequence is TGTGCCAGCAGCTTAACGGACAGGGTCGGAGGCTACACCTTC. Its coded protein is CASSLTDRVGGYTF.